These 10 T cell receptor beta chains came from one sample sequenced in a study of blood T cell repertoires in COVID-19 (dated by TCRdb to between 2020 and 2021). Libraries were prepared through the immunoSEQ multiplex PCR assay. This immuneACCESS table, as held by TCRdb, lists in-frame sequences with V and J called but not all clones. Of the missing ones, under half trace to an unresolved V gene in checked studies; the others have no known cause. This sample gives about 380,000 clones in total; about 90% of them show up just once. The ten largest clones add up to just under 3% of the sample. Sequencing used PBMCs or T cells enriched from blood (not recorded which). Receptor source: a woman in her 30s who had recovered from COVID-19.

The chain uses TRBV28 and TRBJ2-2; TRBD1 matches at 8 bases. The V and J ends lost 6 bases and 4 bases, in that order; junction bases with no gene match: 10. From germline, CDR1 is MDHEN and CDR2 SYDVKM. The CDR3 consists of 16 residues. The CDR3 here is CASSLVDRGVTGELFF. CDR3 nucleotides: TGTGCCAGCAGCCTTGTCGACAGGGGTGTCACCGGGGAGCTGTTTTTT.

The chain joins TRBV25-1 to TRBJ2-2; D uncertain. V was cut by 3 bases and J by 1 base, with 9 bases left in between. The CDR3 spans 15 residues. CDR1 is MGHDK, CDR2 SYGVNS, per germline. CDR3 DNA: TGTGCCAGCAGTGATCCGAGCCTGAACACCGGGGAGCTGTTTTTT. The encoded protein is CASSDPSLNTGELFF.

This clone turned up a few times. The sample carries other DNA sequences with the same CDR3. The genes are TRBV29-1 and TRBJ1-2; no reliable D call. CDR3 size: 12 residues. Trimming took off 4 bases at V and 8 bases at J, with 14 bases between the two ends. The germline gives CDR1 SQVTM, CDR2 ANQGSEA. CDR3 sequence: CSVGGRSYGYTF. The CDR3 nucleotides are TGCAGCGTTGGCGGCAGAAGCTACGGCTACACCTTC.

This sequence joins TRBV21-1 and TRBJ1-5; no DNA check was done on the table's D call, TRBD1. TRBV21-1 is deemed a pseudogene. The CDR3 is made up of 15 amino acids. CDR3 nucleotide sequence: TGTGCCAGCAGCAGAGTAAACAGGGGGGTGGAGCCCCAGCATTTT. Protein sequence: CASSRVNRGVEPQHF.

This rearrangement joins TRBV5-1 to TRBJ2-3; D is perhaps TRBD2 (6 bases). CDR1 and CDR2 from the germline V gene are SGHRS and YFSETQ. V was trimmed by 0 bases and J by 2 bases, leaving 16 bases between them. The CDR3 runs to 17 residues. The CDR3 DNA reads TGCGCCAGCAGCTTGGCCCTCGCGGGGCCAACCACAGATACGCAGTATTTT. Residues: CASSLALAGPTTDTQYF. Supplemented by reference TRBV5-1 and TRBJ2-3, the full variable domain reads KAGVTQTPRYLIKTRGQQVTLSCSPISGHRSVSWYQQTPGQGLQFLFEYFSETQRNKGNFPGRFSGRQFSNSRSEMNVSTLELGDSALYLCASSLALAGPTTDTQYFGPGTRLTVL.

This clone was seen only once. This CDR3 is CATSDFGGSYGYTF. CDR3 DNA sequence: TGTGCCACCAGTGATTTCGGGGGGAGCTATGGCTACACCTTC. V gene TRBV24-1 combines with J gene TRBJ1-2; D possibly corresponds to TRBD1 (5 bases). This CDR3 contains 14 residues. V was shortened by 1 base and J by 4 bases, with 9 bases between the two germline ends. Germline CDR1 KGHDR, CDR2 SFDVKD.

This chain joins TRBV19 and TRBJ1-5; D unclear. The germline CDR1 and CDR2 sequences are LNHDA and SQIVND (reference sequence). Trimming pared 7 bases from V and 7 bases from J, leaving 20 bases between. The CDR3 extends over 15 amino acids. The CDR3 is CASTLSGVLGQPQHF. In nucleotides, the CDR3 is TGTGCCAGTACCCTCAGCGGGGTTCTGGGGCAGCCCCAGCATTTT.

The CDR3 bases are TGTGCCAGCAGTCTTCATAGCCTTTCTAACTATGGCTACACCTTC. It yields the protein CASSLHSLSNYGYTF. The chain joins TRBV6-5 to TRBJ1-2, with D hard to call. The CDR3 length is 15 residues. Germline V CDR1 and CDR2: MNHEY, SVGAGI. V lost 5 bases and J lost 0, with 13 bases in between.

The V call is TRBV28, the J call TRBJ1-5, with a weak D call TRBD1 (6 bases). Germline V gives CDR1 MDHEN, CDR2 SYDVKM. V lost 5 bases and J 2 bases, leaving 16 bases between the germline ends. The CDR3 is 16 amino acids. CDR3 coding DNA: TGTGCCAGCAGTCAGCAACAGGGAATGGGCAATCAGCCCCAGCATTTT. Protein sequence: CASSQQQGMGNQPQHF.

The chain couples TRBV11-2 to TRBJ2-3, with D possibly TRBD2 on 6 matching bases. Deletions cut 2 bases from V and 4 bases from J, with 10 bases between. The CDR3 loop spans 14 amino acids. Germline V gives CDR1 SGHAT, CDR2 FQNNGV. The DNA for the CDR3 is TGTGCCAGCAGCTTACTGGGAGGAGCAGATACGCAGTATTTT. This encodes CASSLLGGADTQYF.